The sequence of this TCR beta chain was determined in a study of T-cell reconstitution after alpha-beta-depleted transplantation in children (dated by TCRdb to the mid-2010s). With regard to the full study: Using TCR repertoire profiling, the study quantitatively followed how T-cell immune reconstitution unfolded in children after TCRalphabeta/CD19-depleted allogeneic hematopoietic cell transplantation.

The method was PCR. Sequencing was performed on an Illumina HiSeq 2500. To normalize quantification of the TCRbeta repertoire, the TCR libraries were built with molecular barcoding that relied on unique molecular identifiers. The raw public data were reprocessed by TCRdb itself: fastp quality trimming at Q25, MiXCR clonotype calling, in-frame beta chains only. Rows are combined by CDR3 protein, so each entry shows the most common genes and DNA. The sample table records 800,000 to 1,000,000 distinct CDR3 sequences; 25% to 30% of these occur just once. The top ten clones comprise more than 25% of the sample. As concerns this clonotype: It has no known antigen specificity. There are no base qualities to consult, and no much larger clone falls within one base.

The study at large found these results: The apparently early alphabetaT-cell count recovery about two months after transplant was reportedly dependent on only several hundred rapidly expanded clones derived from non-depleted graft cells. Over the following months the frequencies of hyperexpanded clones went down, and after one year T-cell counts and TCRbeta diversity were mostly credited to newly produced T cells. In some patients, the high TCRbeta diversity seen at day 60 was put down to recipient T cells and intrathymic progenitors that had survived conditioning.

CDR3 length: 17 amino acids, cysteine to phenylalanine. Just the 51-base CDR3 DNA is kept, in frame starting at base 1. Trimming removed 5 bases from V and 0 bases from J; the gene matches leave 13 bases unexplained. What this sample's treatment or condition label stands for: allogeneic hematopoietic cell transplantation with graft depleted of TCRalphabeta T cells and CD19 B cells. The children who served as transplant recipients had been given grafts of TCRalphabeta/CD19-depleted allogeneic hematopoietic cells. The source material was PBMCs, mostly from graft donor cells, sampled 360 days after TCRalphabeta/CD19-depleted stem cell transplant. This clonotype originated in a boy under three years old who had a stem cell transplant for SCID, so the T cells may come from the graft donor. The V and J genes are TRBV12-3 or TRBV12-4 and TRBJ2-7; TRBD1 aligns with 7 central bases. For the CDR3, the sequence is CASSGTARSGISYEQYF. In nucleotides, the sequence is TGTGCCAGCAGTGGGACAGCTCGCTCTGGCATCTCCTACGAGCAGTACTTC.